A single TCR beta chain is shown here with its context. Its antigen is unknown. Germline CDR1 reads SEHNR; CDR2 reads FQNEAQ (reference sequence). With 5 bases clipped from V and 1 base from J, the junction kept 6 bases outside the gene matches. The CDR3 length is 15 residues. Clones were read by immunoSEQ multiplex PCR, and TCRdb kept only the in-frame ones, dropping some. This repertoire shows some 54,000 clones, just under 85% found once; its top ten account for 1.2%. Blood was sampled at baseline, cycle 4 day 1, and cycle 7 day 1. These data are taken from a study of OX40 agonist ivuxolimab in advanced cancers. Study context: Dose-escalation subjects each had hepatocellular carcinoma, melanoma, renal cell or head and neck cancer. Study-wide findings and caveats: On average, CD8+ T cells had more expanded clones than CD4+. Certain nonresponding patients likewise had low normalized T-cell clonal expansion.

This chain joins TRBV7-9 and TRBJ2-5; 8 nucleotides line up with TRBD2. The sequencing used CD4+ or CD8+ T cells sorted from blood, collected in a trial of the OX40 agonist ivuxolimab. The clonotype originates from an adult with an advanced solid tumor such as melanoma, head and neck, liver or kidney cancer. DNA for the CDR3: TGTGCCAGCAGCGGCGTAGCGGGGACCCAAGAGACCCAGTACTTC. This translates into CASSGVAGTQETQYF. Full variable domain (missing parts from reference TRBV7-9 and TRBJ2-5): DTGVSQNPRHKITKRGQNVTFRCDPISEHNRLYWYRQTLGQGPEFLTYFQNEAQLEKSRLLSDRFSAERPKGSFSTLEIQRTEQGDSAMYLCASSGVAGTQETQYFGPGTRLLVL.